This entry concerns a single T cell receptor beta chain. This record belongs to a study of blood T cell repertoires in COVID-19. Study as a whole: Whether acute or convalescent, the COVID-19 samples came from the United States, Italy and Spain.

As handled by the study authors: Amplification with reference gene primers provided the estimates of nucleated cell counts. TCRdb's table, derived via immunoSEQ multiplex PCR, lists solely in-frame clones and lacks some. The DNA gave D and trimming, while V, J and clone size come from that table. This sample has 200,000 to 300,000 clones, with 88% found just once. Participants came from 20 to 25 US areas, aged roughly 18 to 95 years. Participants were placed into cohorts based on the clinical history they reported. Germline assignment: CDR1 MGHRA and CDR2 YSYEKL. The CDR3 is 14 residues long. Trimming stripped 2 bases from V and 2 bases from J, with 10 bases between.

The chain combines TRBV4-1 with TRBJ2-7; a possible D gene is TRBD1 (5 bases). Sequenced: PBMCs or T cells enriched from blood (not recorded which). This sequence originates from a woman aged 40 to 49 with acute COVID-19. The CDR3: CASSQPRQTYEQYF. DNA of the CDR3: TGCGCCAGCAGCCAACCTAGACAGACCTACGAGCAGTACTTC.